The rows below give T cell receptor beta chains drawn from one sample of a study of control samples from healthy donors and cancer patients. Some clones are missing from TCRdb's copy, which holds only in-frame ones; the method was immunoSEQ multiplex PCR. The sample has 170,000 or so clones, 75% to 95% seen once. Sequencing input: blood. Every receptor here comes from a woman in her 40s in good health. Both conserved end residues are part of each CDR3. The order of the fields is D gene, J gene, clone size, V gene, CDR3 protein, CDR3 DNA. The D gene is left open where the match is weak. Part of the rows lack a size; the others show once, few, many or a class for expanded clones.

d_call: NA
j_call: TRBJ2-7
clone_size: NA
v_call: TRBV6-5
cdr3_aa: CASSYSAFAPHYEQYF
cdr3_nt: TGTGCCAGCAGTTACTCGGCCTTTGCACCTCACTACGAGCAGTACTTC

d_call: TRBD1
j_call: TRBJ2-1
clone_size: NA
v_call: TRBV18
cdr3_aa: CASSTRQGSYNEQFF
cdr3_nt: TGTGCCAGCTCAACACGACAGGGATCCTACAATGAGCAGTTCTTC

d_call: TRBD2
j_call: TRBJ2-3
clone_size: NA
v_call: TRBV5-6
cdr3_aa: CASSLFSSGGPSTDTQYF
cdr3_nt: TGTGCCAGCAGCTTATTCTCTAGCGGGGGGCCTAGCACAGATACGCAGTATTTT

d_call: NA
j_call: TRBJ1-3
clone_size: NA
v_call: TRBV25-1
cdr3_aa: CASSESEFIRNTIYF
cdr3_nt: TGTGCCAGCAGTGAATCGGAGTTTATCCGAAACACCATATATTTT

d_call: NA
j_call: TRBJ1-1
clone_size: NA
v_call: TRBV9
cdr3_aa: CASSARDTPYTEAFF
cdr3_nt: TGTGCCAGCAGCGCACGAGACACACCGTACACTGAAGCTTTCTTT

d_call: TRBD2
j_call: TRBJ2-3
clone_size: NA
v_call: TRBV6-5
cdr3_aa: CASSWSTSATQYF
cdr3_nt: TGTGCCAGCAGTTGGTCGACTAGCGCTACGCAGTATTTT

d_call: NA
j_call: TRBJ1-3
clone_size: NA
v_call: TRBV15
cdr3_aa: CATSVVGNTIYF
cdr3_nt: TGTGCCACCAGTGTGGTAGGAAACACCATATATTTT

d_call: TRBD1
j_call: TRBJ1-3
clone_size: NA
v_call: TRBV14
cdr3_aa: CASSAPRTGSLGNTIYF
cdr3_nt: TGTGCCAGCAGCGCACCGCGGACAGGGAGTTTGGGAAACACCATATATTTT

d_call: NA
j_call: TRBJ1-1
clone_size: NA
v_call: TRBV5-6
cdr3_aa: CASSFPGVTEAFF
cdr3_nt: TGTGCCAGCAGCTTCCCAGGGGTAACTGAAGCTTTCTTT

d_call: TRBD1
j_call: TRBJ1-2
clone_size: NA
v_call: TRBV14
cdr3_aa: CASSQETGQASATF
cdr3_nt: TGTGCCAGCAGCCAAGAGACGGGACAGGCGTCGGCCACCTTC

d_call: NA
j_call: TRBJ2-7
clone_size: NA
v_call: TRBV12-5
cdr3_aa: CASGLALGGPYEQYF
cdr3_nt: TGTGCTAGTGGTTTGGCCCTGGGGGGACCCTACGAGCAGTACTTC

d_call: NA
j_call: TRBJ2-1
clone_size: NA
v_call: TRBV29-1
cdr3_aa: CSVVDQGLSYNEQFF
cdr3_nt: TGCAGCGTTGTCGACCAGGGCCTTTCCTACAATGAGCAGTTCTTC

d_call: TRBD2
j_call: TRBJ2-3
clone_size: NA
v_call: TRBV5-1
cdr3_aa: CASSLGGTSGGDTQYF
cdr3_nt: TGCGCCAGCAGCTTGGGAGGGACTAGCGGGGGAGATACGCAGTATTTT

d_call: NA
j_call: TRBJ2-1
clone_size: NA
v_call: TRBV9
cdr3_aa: CASTSGGEQFF
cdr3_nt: TGTGCCAGCACGTCCGGGGGTGAGCAGTTCTTC

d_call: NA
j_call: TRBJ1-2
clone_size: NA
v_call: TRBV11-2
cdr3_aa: CASIGGGGYTF
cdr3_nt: TGTGCCAGCATCGGCGGAGGAGGCTACACCTTC

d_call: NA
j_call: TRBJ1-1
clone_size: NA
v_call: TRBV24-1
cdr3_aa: CATSAPPGRRGEAFF
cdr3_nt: TGTGCCACCAGTGCCCCGCCGGGCAGGCGTGGTGAAGCTTTCTTT

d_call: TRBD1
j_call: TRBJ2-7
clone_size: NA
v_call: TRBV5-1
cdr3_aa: CASSPRTGELTYEQYF
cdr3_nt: TGCGCCAGCAGCCCCAGGACAGGGGAGCTAACCTACGAGCAGTACTTC

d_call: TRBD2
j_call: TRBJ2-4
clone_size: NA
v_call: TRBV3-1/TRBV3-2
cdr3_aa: CASSLGLAGGSGNIQYF
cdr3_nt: TGTGCCAGCAGCCTGGGACTAGCGGGGGGTTCTGGGAACATTCAGTACTTC

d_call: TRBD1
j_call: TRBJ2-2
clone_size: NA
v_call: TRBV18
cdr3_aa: CASSPLQGENTGELFF
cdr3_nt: TGTGCCAGCTCACCACTACAGGGGGAGAACACCGGGGAGCTGTTTTTT

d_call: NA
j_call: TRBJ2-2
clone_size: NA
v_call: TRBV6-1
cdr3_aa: CASSEEGGTGELFF
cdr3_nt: TGTGCCAGCAGTGAAGAAGGGGGCACCGGGGAGCTGTTTTTT

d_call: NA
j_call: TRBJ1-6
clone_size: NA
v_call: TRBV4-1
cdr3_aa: CASSQDSVGGWSPLHF
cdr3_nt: TGCGCCAGCAGCCAAGACTCGGTGGGGGGTTGGTCACCCCTCCACTTT

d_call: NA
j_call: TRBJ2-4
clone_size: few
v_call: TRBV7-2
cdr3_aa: CASSAQLVAKNIQYF
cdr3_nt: TGTGCCAGCAGCGCCCAACTAGTAGCCAAAAACATTCAGTACTTC